A single sample is the source of the 13 T cell receptor beta chains below, sequenced in a study of T cells in Graves' hyperthyroidism and ophthalmopathy. RNA transcripts yielded amplified TCR beta CDR3 regions. With the HTBI primer set, the TCR CDR3 went through a first round of RT-PCR. Each CDR3 protein is one row after TCRdb ran MiXCR on the multiplex PCR reads. The sample includes fewer than 550,000 distinct CDR3 sequences, less than 20% of them seen just once. What was sequenced was blood. The source is a woman aged 18 to 35 with Graves' hyperthyroidism.

This clonotype was seen many times. The chain recombines TRBV12-3 or TRBV12-4 with TRBJ2-1; 9 nucleotides match TRBD1. This CDR3 is built from 15 residues. V trimming: 5 bases; J trimming: 4 bases; junction bases outside the gene matches: 6. The CDR3 sequence is CASSNTGGAYNEQFF. The CDR3 DNA reads as TGTGCCAGCAGTAATACAGGGGGCGCGTACAATGAGCAGTTCTTC.

With regard to this clonotype: This may be a read error, as it is one base from a much larger clone. V gene TRBV28 combines with J gene TRBJ1-4, with D maybe TRBD1 (5 bases). The V gene's germline CDR1 is MDHEN and CDR2 SYDVKM. This CDR3 spans 15 amino acids. Trimming took 8 bases from V and 8 from J, leaving 21 bases between them. The CDR3 loop is CASGLTGAESEKLFF. The CDR3 DNA is TGTGCCAGCGGTCTAACCGGGGCCGAATCGGAAAAACTGTTTTTT. Full variable domain (missing parts from reference TRBV28 and TRBJ1-4): DVKVTQSSRYLVKRTGEKVFLECVQDMDHENMFWYRQDPGLGLRLIYFSYDVKMKEKGDIPEGYSVSREKKERFSLILESASTNQTSMYLCASGLTGAESEKLFFGSGTQLSVL.

The chain recombines TRBV5-1 with TRBJ2-1; 7 bases match TRBD1. V dropped 3 bases and J dropped 3; count of bases not matched to a gene: 6. Looked up from germline, CDR1 is SGHRS and CDR2 is YFSETQ. The CDR3 runs 15 residues. CDR3 residues: CASSSTYRGYNEQFF. CDR3 bases: TGCGCCAGCAGCTCTACGTACAGGGGCTACAATGAGCAGTTCTTC.

This clonotype was seen many times. In nucleotides, the CDR3 is TGTGCCAGCAGTCCAGCCGGGACAGGGGAAGAGACCCAGTACTTC. The encoded protein is CASSPAGTGEETQYF. The rearrangement joins TRBV28 to TRBJ2-5, with 10 bases that match TRBD1. CDR1 is MDHEN and CDR2 is SYDVKM in the germline V gene. The CDR3 extends over 15 amino acids. Germline trimming cut 5 bases from V and 3 bases from J; bases unmatched to any gene: 6.

This clonotype occurred a few times. The CDR3 DNA is TGTGCCAGCAGTTTAAAGGGACTAGCATTTGGCAATGAGCAGTTCTTC. Protein sequence: CASSLKGLAFGNEQFF. The rearrangement joins TRBV12-3 or TRBV12-4 to TRBJ2-1; 9 positions agree with TRBD2. The CDR3 contains 16 residues. V gave up 2 bases and J gave up 6 bases; unmatched junction bases: 8.

Many counts were recorded for this clonotype. This sequence joins TRBV3-1 and TRBJ2-3; possibly TRBD2 for D (6 bases). The CDR3 has 17 residues. V lost 1 base, J lost 2 bases, and 16 bases lay in between. Germline V gene sequence: CDR1 LGHDT, CDR2 YNNKEL (reference sequence). CDR3 DNA sequence: TGTGCCAGCAGCCAAGGCCTTACTAGCCTCCCCACAGATACGCAGTATTTT. This encodes CASSQGLTSLPTDTQYF.

Details on this clonotype: Given a much more abundant clone one base away, this may be a read error. J is TRBJ2-3 and V is TRBV20-1, with D hard to call. The CDR3 contains 12 residues. Germline-derived CDR1 and CDR2 are DFQATT and SNEGSKA (reference sequence). The CDR3 here is CRAMASEDTQYF. The CDR3 nucleotides read TGCAGGGCTATGGCTAGTGAGGATACGCAGTATTTT.

At least ten counts were recorded for this clonotype. The chain recombines TRBV6-5 with TRBJ2-1, with D possibly being TRBD1 (6 bases). Trimming left V 4 bases short and J 8 bases short, with 15 bases between. The CDR3 sequence is 14 residues long. Germline-derived CDR1 and CDR2 are MNHEY and SVGAGI. The CDR3 sequence: CASSFPDRFDEQFF. In DNA, the CDR3 is TGTGCCAGCAGTTTCCCGGACAGATTTGATGAGCAGTTCTTC.

The gene calls are TRBV19 and TRBJ1-6; 7 bases fit TRBD1. With 6 bases clipped from V and 7 bases from J, the junction kept 6 bases outside the gene matches. CDR3 length equals 14 residues. The germline V gene encodes CDR1 LNHDA and CDR2 SQIVND (reference sequence). The CDR3 DNA sequence: TGTGCCAGTAGCTTGGACAGGACCAATTCACCCCTCCACTTT. This sequence encodes CASSLDRTNSPLHF. Full variable domain (missing parts from reference TRBV19 and TRBJ1-6): DGGITQSPKYLFRKEGQNVTLSCEQNLNHDAMYWYRQDPGQGLRLIYYSQIVNDFQKGDIAEGYSVSREKKESFPLTVTSAQKNPTAFYLCASSLDRTNSPLHFGNGTRLTVT.

As to this clonotype: With a much larger clone just one base away, this may be a read error. The CDR3 sequence: CASSFFLFPGSGNTIYF. For the CDR3, the DNA is TGTGCCAGCAGTTTTTTTCTCTTCCCCGGGTCTGGAAACACCATATATTTT. J is TRBJ1-3 and V is TRBV12-3 or TRBV12-4; no definite D call. This CDR3 region has 17 residues. Trimming took off 3 bases at V and 1 base at J, with 16 bases between the two ends.

Ten or more counts support this clonotype. The J gene is TRBJ1-1, the V gene TRBV28; 7 bases line up with TRBD1. V gave up 5 bases and J gave up 10 bases; unmatched junction bases: 10. Germline assignment: CDR1 MDHEN and CDR2 SYDVKM. CDR3 size: 13 residues. In DNA form, the CDR3 reads TGTGCCAGCAGTAACAGGGGTGAGGTTGGAGCTTTCTTT. Its protein is CASSNRGEVGAFF.

This clonotype was observed at least ten times. This rearrangement joins TRBV20-1 to TRBJ2-5; TRBD2 matches at 8 bases. The ends lost 5 bases at V and 2 bases at J; junction bases unmatched: 13. Germline CDR1 reads DFQATT; CDR2 reads SNEGSKA (reference sequence). The CDR3 has 16 amino acids. CDR3 protein: CSALGGGAGIQETQYF. The CDR3 DNA reads as TGCAGTGCTCTCGGGGGGGGAGCGGGGATACAAGAGACCCAGTACTTC.

This clonotype was counted many times. CDR3 coding DNA: TGCGCCAGCAGCTTGGAGGGACAGGATAGCACAGATACGCAGTATTTT. It specifies CASSLEGQDSTDTQYF. V and J are TRBV5-1 and TRBJ2-3, with 8 bases aligning to TRBD1. CDR3 length: 16 residues. The trim removed 0 bases at V and 0 bases at J, leaving 3 bases unmatched. In germline, CDR1 is SGHRS, CDR2 YFSETQ.